What follows are 2 T cell receptor beta chains derived from one specimen sequenced in a study of yellow fever vaccine responses in identical twins. TCRdb passed the RT-PCR reads through MiXCR, listing each CDR3 protein once. Here the sample spans 15,000 to 20,000 distinct CDR3 sequences, around 76% being singletons. Sequencing was performed on T cells from blood (PBMCs), unsorted or a sorted subset (not recorded which), taken before or after yellow fever vaccination (not recorded which). The receptor set was obtained from a woman aged 18 to 35 who received the yellow fever vaccine.

This chain joins TRBV18 and TRBJ2-5; no clear D gene. V lost 1 base to trimming and J lost 0 bases, with 6 bases between them. This CDR3 is built from 14 residues. CDR1 is KGHSH, CDR2 LQKENI, per germline. The DNA for the CDR3 is TGTGCCAGCTCACCACGAGGCAACCAAGAGACCCAGTACTTC. Amino acid sequence: CASSPRGNQETQYF.

This rearrangement joins TRBV19 to TRBJ2-5; D ambiguous. The length of the CDR3 is 12 residues. Looked up from germline, CDR1 is LNHDA and CDR2 is SQIVND (reference sequence). CDR3 amino acids: CAVKGRWETQYF. CDR3 sequence (DNA): TGTGCTGTGAAGGGCCGCTGGGAGACCCAGTACTTC.